Described below is a single T cell receptor (beta chain) sequence and its context. Its antigen is not identified. This could be a read error, since a much larger clone is one nucleotide away. The germline V gene encodes CDR1 SGHAT and CDR2 FQNNGV. The CDR3 runs to 17 residues. V shed 4 bases, J shed 3 bases, and the junction held 5 bases outside the gene matches. Out of unsorted whole blood came the blood RNA, and germline DNA was extracted as well. The authors collected about 4 milliliters of peripheral blood before surgery. The sample belongs to a study of tumor-infiltrating lymphocytes in primary liver carcinoma. Study-wide results and limits: Unsorted bulk sampling ruled out any CD4+ versus CD8+ repertoire comparison. Pairs comparing tumor with adjacent tissue or blood overlapped less than pairs drawn from tumor regions. Tumor samples exhibited a significantly greater top-250-clone fraction than blood samples (p = 0.039).

Constant-region priming of approximately 0.55 ug total RNA yielded TCR beta cDNA. Nested multiplex PCR, run for three rounds with slightly modified ARM-PCR, yielded TCR beta libraries. Amplification in the first two PCR rounds was performed using TRBV1-TRBV30 forward primers and a C-beta reverse primer for 10 cycles each. In TCRdb, the multiplex PCR reads were re-called with MiXCR into one record per CDR3 protein. The data contain some 180,000 distinct CDR3 sequences, about 60% of them singletons. The sequenced sample was peripheral blood. The chain combines TRBV11-2 with TRBJ2-1, with TRBD2 matching over 14 bases. The clonotype comes from a man aged 40-50 years with primary liver carcinoma and hepatitis B virus infection. As DNA, the CDR3 is TGTGCCAGCAGCTCCAGACTAGCGGGAGGGTTCTACAATGAGCAGTTCTTC. Residues: CASSSRLAGGFYNEQFF.